The entry that follows covers one T cell receptor beta chain sequence. No antigen is known for it. These data come from a study of cytomegalovirus exposure and HLA in healthy donors. Findings and caveats of the study: Common viral pathogens seemed to be connected with several of the most significant clusters, according to a later analysis. Cytomegalovirus association was listed for about 150 TCR beta chains.

PCR involved 60 Vbeta and 13 Jbeta primers. Here immunoSEQ multiplex PCR was the method, and the copy in TCRdb shows in-frame clones only, minus some. Here the sample spans under 250,000 clones, roughly 73% being singletons. Germline lookup yields CDR1 SGHTA and CDR2 FQGNSA. Unmatched junction bases numbered 7, after V lost 2 bases and J lost 14 bases. The CDR3 runs to 12 residues. This clonotype originated in a boy younger than 18 in good health and CMV-seronegative. The chain joins TRBV7-2 to TRBJ2-5; the match to TRBD1 covers 8 bases. Sequencing was carried out using PBMCs. The CDR3 nucleotides read TGTGCCAGCAGCTTATCTGGACAGGGCGCCTACTTC. Translating gives CASSLSGQGAYF.